This passage covers 25 T cell receptor beta chains from one sample sequenced in a study of blood T cell repertoires in COVID-19. Repertoires were generated with immunoSEQ multiplex PCR, while TCRdb's copy carries only in-frame clones and drops some. The sample carries almost 300,000 clones, roughly 89% recorded once. Sequences were obtained from peripheral blood. The receptors here all came from a woman in her twenties or thirties with COVID-19, enrolled during active disease.

V gene TRBV5-1 combines with J gene TRBJ1-4; 12 bases agree with TRBD1. Looked up from germline, CDR1 is SGHRS and CDR2 is YFSETQ. CDR3 length: 15 residues. V shed 4 bases and J 8 bases; nucleotides not matched to a gene: 6. The CDR3 DNA reads as TGCGCCAGCAGCCCGGGACAGGGGGCGTCAGAAAAACTGTTTTTT. It is translated as CASSPGQGASEKLFF.

The chain couples TRBV19 to TRBJ2-1, with no clear D. The CDR3 extends over 16 amino acids. Per germline, CDR1 LNHDA and CDR2 SQIVND (reference sequence). Trimming pared 3 bases from V and 2 bases from J, leaving 14 bases between. CDR3 loop: CASSIFSGSAYNEQFF. As DNA, the CDR3 is TGTGCCAGTAGTATTTTTTCGGGTTCCGCCTACAATGAGCAGTTCTTC. The full variable domain, its missing parts supplied by reference TRBV19 and TRBJ2-1, is DGGITQSPKYLFRKEGQNVTLSCEQNLNHDAMYWYRQDPGQGLRLIYYSQIVNDFQKGDIAEGYSVSREKKESFPLTVTSAQKNPTAFYLCASSIFSGSAYNEQFFGPGTRLTVL.

In this sample, this clone turned up a few times. V is TRBV10-2 and J is TRBJ1-5, with TRBD1 matching over 7 bases. CDR1 WSHSY and CDR2 SAAADI come from the germline V gene. CDR3 length equals 14 residues. The V gene end was trimmed by 7 bases and the J gene end by 4 bases; junction bases not matched to a gene: 7. The CDR3 is CASTPGQVNQPQHF. CDR3 coding DNA: TGCGCCAGCACCCCAGGACAGGTTAATCAGCCCCAGCATTTT.

DNA for the CDR3: TGTGCCAGCGCTAAACCGACAGGGGGCTACACCTTC. As protein: CASAKPTGGYTF. This chain joins TRBV6-5 and TRBJ1-2; 7 bases match TRBD1. CDR1 is MNHEY, CDR2 SVGAGI, per germline. J lost 8 bases, V lost 8 bases, and 8 bases had no gene match. The CDR3 is 12 residues long.

V usage is TRBV6-5 and J usage is TRBJ1-5; no clear D. The V and J ends lost 5 bases and 0 bases respectively, with 8 bases between them. The V gene's germline CDR1 is MNHEY and CDR2 SVGAGI. This CDR3 is built from 14 residues. This chain's CDR3 is CASSPLGSNQPQHF. The CDR3 DNA reads TGTGCCAGCAGTCCCCTCGGTAGCAATCAGCCCCAGCATTTT.

This clone was seen only once. The chain links TRBV9 to TRBJ1-2; D is possibly TRBD1 (6 bases). Trimming removed 2 bases at V and 3 bases at J, with 11 bases between. Germline V gene data show CDR1 as SGDLS and CDR2 as YYNGEE. The length of the CDR3 is 14 residues. CDR3 loop: CASSVGGAYYGYTF. The CDR3 nucleotides are TGTGCCAGCAGCGTTGGGGGCGCATACTATGGCTACACCTTC.

The chain recombines TRBV7-8 with TRBJ1-1; D possibly corresponds to TRBD1 (6 bases). V was clipped by 1 base and J by 0 bases, with 15 bases between them. In germline, CDR1 is SGHVS, CDR2 FQNEAQ. The CDR3 spans 17 residues. The CDR3 nucleotides read TGTGCCAGCAGCTTAGGCGGACAGCGGGACATGAACACTGAAGCTTTCTTT. Translated: CASSLGGQRDMNTEAFF.

The chain combines TRBV10-3 with TRBJ1-2; D not certain. CDR3 length equals 13 residues. Germline CDR1 ENHRY, CDR2 SYGVKD. Trimming took off 0 bases at V and 3 bases at J, with 5 bases between the two ends. CDR3 sequence reads: CAISESRDYGYTF. The CDR3 DNA reads as TGTGCCATCAGTGAGTCGAGGGACTATGGCTACACCTTC.

This clone was detected once. The J gene is TRBJ1-1, the V gene TRBV4-1; 8 bases agree with TRBD1. Germline loops: CDR1 MGHRA, CDR2 YSYEKL. With V trimmed by 0 bases and J by 11 bases, 8 bases remained unmatched. The CDR3 runs 14 residues. The CDR3 sequence: CASSQDGRGQWAFF. As DNA, the CDR3 is TGCGCCAGCAGCCAAGACGGCAGGGGGCAATGGGCTTTCTTT.

The chain recombines TRBV27 with TRBJ1-5; 8 bases map to TRBD1. V gave up 2 bases and J gave up 0 bases; unmatched junction bases: 9. The CDR3 extends over 18 amino acids. Looked up from germline, CDR1 is MNHEY and CDR2 is SMNVEV (reference sequence). This CDR3 reads CASSLKDRAPPSNQPQHF. CDR3 nucleotides: TGTGCCAGCAGTTTAAAGGACAGGGCCCCGCCTAGCAATCAGCCCCAGCATTTT.

This chain joins TRBV7-9 and TRBJ2-3; 8 bases match TRBD2. Germline CDR1 and CDR2: SEHNR and FQNEAQ (reference sequence). V shed 1 base and J 1 base; nucleotides not matched to a gene: 4. CDR3 size: 16 residues. The CDR3 sequence is CASSLGPGLGTDTQYF. CDR3 sequence (DNA): TGTGCCAGCAGCTTAGGACCGGGACTAGGCACAGATACGCAGTATTTT.

This clone appeared a single time. The chain couples TRBV7-6 to TRBJ1-3, with a tentative D call TRBD1 (5 bases). The germline V and J ends were trimmed by 1 base and 0 bases, with 16 bases remaining between them. CDR1 and CDR2 from the germline V gene are SGHVS and FNYEAQ. The CDR3 has 18 residues. The CDR3 coding sequence is TGTGCCAGCAGCTTAGACCTCCGGGACTTCTCCTCTGGAAACACCATATATTTT. Translation: CASSLDLRDFSSGNTIYF.

This sequence joins TRBV5-6 and TRBJ1-6; possible D gene TRBD1, 5 bases. Germline CDR1 reads SGHDT; CDR2 reads YYEEEE. Trimming left V 2 bases short and J 8 bases short, with 11 bases between. CDR3 length equals 14 residues. The DNA of the CDR3 is TGTGCCAGCAGCTTCGGGGGTAATCATTCACCCCTCCACTTT. This translates into CASSFGGNHSPLHF. Variable domain in full (rest from reference TRBV5-6 and TRBJ1-6): DAGVTQSPTHLIKTRGQQVTLRCSPKSGHDTVSWYQQALGQGPQFIFQYYEEEERQRGNFPDRFSGHQFPNYSSELNVNALLLGDSALYLCASSFGGNHSPLHFGNGTRLTVT.

The chain is built from TRBV20-1 and TRBJ1-3; 8 bases agree with TRBD1. Germline-derived CDR1 and CDR2 are DFQATT and SNEGSKA (reference sequence). The J segment lost 2 bases and the V segment lost 3 bases, leaving 18 bases of the junction unmatched. The CDR3 loop spans 19 amino acids. CDR3 protein: CSASNPDRVWGITGNTIYF. The CDR3 nucleotides are TGCAGTGCTAGTAATCCGGACAGGGTGTGGGGCATAACTGGAAACACCATATATTTT.

The chain's CDR3 is CATSTSRSGVLSPYPFNNYGYTF. DNA of the CDR3: TGTGCCACCAGCACGTCAAGATCAGGGGTTCTATCCCCTTATCCCTTTAATAACTATGGCTACACCTTC. The chain links TRBV15 to TRBJ1-2; D is perhaps TRBD1 (6 bases). V lost 4 bases and J 1 base, leaving 37 bases between the germline ends. The germline V gene encodes CDR1 LNHNV and CDR2 YYDKDF (reference sequence). This CDR3 spans 23 amino acids.

The chain is built from TRBV24-1 and TRBJ2-1, with 15 positions matching TRBD2. The ends lost 2 bases at V and 0 bases at J; junction bases unmatched: 4. CDR3 length equals 19 residues. Germline CDR1 is KGHDR and CDR2 is SFDVKD. In nucleotides, the CDR3 is TGTGCCACCAGTGATTGGGGGACTAGCGGGGGGTCCTCCTACAATGAGCAGTTCTTC. It is translated as CATSDWGTSGGSSYNEQFF.

This sequence joins TRBV2 and TRBJ1-2; no clear D. The V end lost 6 bases, the J end lost 8 bases, and 19 bases lay between the germline ends. The CDR3 has 14 amino acids. From germline, CDR1 is SNHLY and CDR2 FYNNEI. The CDR3 spells CASSPARVLEGYTF. CDR3 DNA: TGTGCCAGCAGCCCCGCCCGGGTGTTAGAGGGCTACACCTTC.

The J gene is TRBJ1-1, the V gene TRBV6-5; perhaps TRBD1 as D (5 bases). The CDR3 is made up of 16 amino acids. Looked up from germline, CDR1 is MNHEY and CDR2 is SVGAGI. Trimming left V 2 bases short and J 4 bases short, with 17 bases between. The DNA of the CDR3 is TGTGCCAGCAGTTACGCGGCTACAGTCGGGGGCACTGAAGCTTTCTTT. This sequence encodes CASSYAATVGGTEAFF.

This sequence joins TRBV11-2 and TRBJ2-6; 7 positions agree with TRBD2. Germline values: CDR1 SGHAT, CDR2 FQNNGV. The CDR3 loop spans 17 amino acids. The trim removed 6 bases at V and 2 bases at J, leaving 10 bases unmatched. CDR3 nucleotides: TGTGCCAGCAGGCCTTGGGGGGGACTGACTGGGGCCAACGTCCTGACTTTC. This translates into CASRPWGGLTGANVLTF.

In this sample, this clone turned up a few times. The chain joins TRBV4-1 to TRBJ1-1; D not resolved. The V gene's germline CDR1 is MGHRA and CDR2 YSYEKL. CDR3 length: 12 residues. V was cut by 3 bases and J by 5 bases, with 7 bases left in between. The CDR3 protein is CASSHPGTEAFF. Written as DNA, the CDR3 is TGCGCCAGCAGCCACCCGGGTACTGAAGCTTTCTTT.

This clone came up once. The chain links TRBV16 to TRBJ1-3, with no clear D. The germline gives CDR1 KGHSY, CDR2 FQNENV. The CDR3 runs to 15 residues. Trimming shortened V by 3 bases and J by 2 bases, and 11 bases separated the two germline ends. The CDR3 nucleotides read TGTGCCAGCAGCCAGTCGGGATCAACTGGAAACACCATATATTTT. Amino acid sequence: CASSQSGSTGNTIYF.

This chain joins TRBV2 and TRBJ1-2; D ambiguous. Trimming took 4 bases from V and 4 from J, leaving 10 bases between them. Germline CDR1 is SNHLY and CDR2 is FYNNEI. This CDR3 contains 13 residues. This chain's CDR3 is CASSGGSPYGYTF. For the CDR3, the DNA is TGTGCCAGCAGTGGAGGCAGCCCCTATGGCTACACCTTC.

The chain carries TRBV4-1 and TRBJ1-6; TRBD1 is a possible D gene (6 bases). CDR1 and CDR2 (germline): MGHRA, YSYEKL. The CDR3 runs to 13 residues. V lost 4 bases and J lost 10, with 11 bases in between. This CDR3 reads CASSPPGGSPLHF. Written as DNA, the CDR3 is TGCGCCAGCAGCCCCCCGGGGGGCTCACCCCTCCACTTT.

This clone has a handful of counts. The chain couples TRBV5-4 to TRBJ1-1; D gene unclear. Trimming cost V 0 bases and J 3 bases, with 15 bases left between them. The length of the CDR3 is 16 residues. Germline V lookup: CDR1 SGHNT, CDR2 YYREEE (reference sequence). The CDR3 DNA is TGTGCCAGCAGCTTGGTGGCGGGGTTTTTGGACACTGAAGCTTTCTTT. It translates to CASSLVAGFLDTEAFF. Full variable domain (missing parts from reference TRBV5-4 and TRBJ1-1): ETGVTQSPTHLIKTRGQQVTLRCSSQSGHNTVSWYQQALGQGPQFIFQYYREEENGRGNFPPRFSGLQFPNYSSELNVNALELDDSALYLCASSLVAGFLDTEAFFGQGTRLTVV.

In its sample, this clone was seen many times. CDR3 in amino acids: CASSPTKTGEGYNSPLHF. The CDR3 region has the DNA TGTGCCAGCAGCCCAACCAAGACAGGGGAGGGTTATAATTCACCCCTCCACTTT. The V gene is TRBV5-6, the J gene TRBJ1-6, with TRBD1 identical over 8 bases. The CDR3 length is 18 residues. J was trimmed by 4 bases and V by 4 bases; bases with no gene match: 13. Germline assignment: CDR1 SGHDT and CDR2 YYEEEE.